These 25 T cell receptor beta chains were all obtained from the same sample, sequenced in a study of early T cells in non-severe SARS-CoV-2 infection. In TCRdb, the 5' RACE reads were re-called with MiXCR into one record per CDR3 protein. The repertoire holds roughly 28,000 distinct CDR3 sequences, with roughly 4.5% as singletons. The specimen was whole blood. The receptors originated from an adult who was a healthcare worker with PCR-confirmed SARS-CoV-2 infection or an uninfected control (not recorded which).

The sample holds many counts of this clonotype. V usage is TRBV7-2 and J usage is TRBJ2-1; perhaps TRBD1 as D (6 bases). Per the germline V gene, CDR1 is SGHTA and CDR2 is FQGNSA. Trimming took off 6 bases at V and 9 bases at J, with 12 bases between the two ends. CDR3 length: 12 residues. Here the CDR3 reads CASSYPRGEQFF. In DNA form, the CDR3 reads TGTGCCAGCAGTTACCCCAGGGGTGAGCAGTTCTTC.

Many counts were recorded for this clonotype. The CDR3 nucleotides are TGCGCCAGCAGCCAAGATAAACAGGGCTACAATGAGCAGTTCTTC. Its translation: CASSQDKQGYNEQFF. The chain links TRBV4-1 to TRBJ2-1, with D maybe TRBD1 (6 bases). With 0 bases removed from V and 3 bases from J, the gap between germline ends came to 9 bases. The CDR3 has 15 amino acids. Germline CDR1 and CDR2: MGHRA and YSYEKL.

This clonotype came up many times. J is TRBJ2-3 and V is TRBV6-5; D gene ambiguous. Germline values: CDR1 MNHEY, CDR2 SVGAGI. The CDR3 is 14 amino acids. V shed 2 bases and J shed 2 bases, with 8 bases lying between them. The CDR3 DNA sequence: TGTGCCAGCAGTTACAGTACCGACACAGATACGCAGTATTTT. It is translated as CASSYSTDTDTQYF.

The sample holds many counts of this clonotype. The rearrangement uses TRBV15 and TRBJ1-6, with unresolved D. Germline values: CDR1 LNHNV, CDR2 YYDKDF (reference sequence). V was pared by 1 base and J by 8 bases, with 12 bases between. The CDR3 covers 15 residues. The CDR3 here is CATSRAKLDHSPLHF. DNA of the CDR3: TGTGCCACCAGCAGAGCTAAGTTAGATCATTCACCCCTCCACTTT.

This clonotype was recorded at least ten times. V gene TRBV7-2 combines with J gene TRBJ1-2; 10 nucleotides match TRBD1. Germline CDR1 reads SGHTA; CDR2 reads FQGNSA. V shed 0 bases and J 4 bases; nucleotides not matched to a gene: 2. The CDR3 extends over 15 amino acids. CDR3 nucleotide sequence: TGTGCCAGCAGCTTAGCTAGGACAGGGGGCTATGGCTACACCTTC. Its protein is CASSLARTGGYGYTF.

This clonotype showed up many times. The rearrangement joins TRBV5-1 to TRBJ2-6; a weak D match, TRBD1 (6 bases). Germline V CDR1 and CDR2: SGHRS, YFSETQ. The CDR3 length is 15 residues. V was shortened by 3 bases and J by 2 bases, with 9 bases between the two germline ends. The CDR3 bases are TGCGCCAGCAGCTCACAGGGTCCTGGGGCCAACGTCCTGACTTTC. Amino acids: CASSSQGPGANVLTF.

At least ten counts were recorded for this clonotype. The V and J genes are TRBV21-1 and TRBJ2-7. TRBV21-1 is given as a pseudogene. The CDR3 contains 16 residues. For the CDR3, the DNA is TGTGCCAGCAGCATTCCCCACGAAGAGATGGACTACGAGCAGTACTTC. Translated: CASSIPHEEMDYEQYF.

This clonotype was seen repeatedly, ten times or more. The chain combines TRBV5-4 with TRBJ2-1; TRBD2 matches 12 bases. CDR1 is SGHNT and CDR2 is YYREEE in the germline V gene (reference sequence). The CDR3 has 16 residues. Germline trimming cut 0 bases from V and 7 bases from J; bases unmatched to any gene: 5. CDR3 coding DNA: TGTGCCAGCAGCTTGGGTCTAGCGGGGGGGACGAATGAGCAGTTCTTC. Amino acid sequence: CASSLGLAGGTNEQFF.

The gene calls are TRBV19 and TRBJ2-7; 9 nucleotides line up with TRBD1. Germline CDR1 reads LNHDA; CDR2 reads SQIVND (reference sequence). This CDR3 is 13 amino acids long. J was trimmed by 3 bases and V by 5 bases; bases with no gene match: 2. CDR3 protein: CASSWGQGYEQYF. The CDR3 DNA reads TGTGCCAGTAGTTGGGGACAGGGCTACGAGCAGTACTTC.

In this sample, this clonotype turned up many times. V usage is TRBV5-6 and J usage is TRBJ2-1; a possible D gene is TRBD2 (6 bases). Trimming took off 1 base at V and 0 bases at J, with 8 bases between the two ends. CDR1 SGHDT and CDR2 YYEEEE come from the germline V gene. The CDR3 runs 15 residues. CDR3 sequence reads: CASSLPGSSYNEQFF. The CDR3 nucleotides read TGTGCCAGCAGCTTGCCCGGGAGCTCCTACAATGAGCAGTTCTTC.

This clonotype was picked up many times. This chain links TRBV12-3 or TRBV12-4 with TRBJ1-3, with D uncertain. The CDR3 runs to 15 residues. Trimming cost V 6 bases and J 0 bases, with 12 bases left between them. CDR3 protein: CASSPGSFSGNTIYF. Written as DNA, the CDR3 is TGTGCCAGCAGCCCGGGCAGCTTCTCTGGAAACACCATATATTTT.

This clonotype was found many times. The chain is built from TRBV11-1 and TRBJ2-7, with D possibly matching TRBD1 (5 bases). The V end was cut by 5 bases, the J end by 2 bases, with 7 bases between. CDR3 size: 12 residues. Germline values: CDR1 SGHAT, CDR2 FQDESV (reference sequence). DNA of the CDR3: TGTGCCAGCAGCCCGACAGCCTACGAGCAGTACTTC. It yields the protein CASSPTAYEQYF.

This chain connects TRBV28 to TRBJ2-5; 10 nucleotides match TRBD1. The CDR3 runs 13 residues. V trimming: 11 bases; J trimming: 5 bases; junction bases outside the gene matches: 8. Germline lookup yields CDR1 MDHEN and CDR2 SYDVKM. The CDR3 nucleotides are TGTGCCTCCGGGGACAGGGGAAGGGAGACCCAGTACTTC. Its translation is CASGDRGRETQYF.

This clonotype has a count of ten or more. The chain uses TRBV24-1 and TRBJ2-1; 7 bases are a match to TRBD2. The junction had 6 bases not matched to a gene; V was cut back by 5 bases and J by 0 bases. Per the germline V gene, CDR1 is KGHDR and CDR2 is SFDVKD. CDR3 size: 16 residues. CDR3 DNA sequence: TGTGCCACCAGTGCCAAGAGCGGGGCCTCCTACAATGAGCAGTTCTTC. Encoded protein: CATSAKSGASYNEQFF.

This clonotype has at least ten counts. The V gene is TRBV6-1, the J gene TRBJ2-7; D call uncertain. Germline V gene data show CDR1 as MNHNS and CDR2 as SASEGT. Deletions cut 1 base from V and 3 bases from J, with 10 bases between. CDR3 size: 14 residues. The CDR3 sequence is CASSEGGRVYEQYF. CDR3 in DNA: TGTGCCAGCAGTGAAGGTGGAAGGGTCTACGAGCAGTACTTC.

This clonotype was recorded many times. The rearrangement links TRBV6-2 or TRBV6-3 to TRBJ2-2; 9 bases fit TRBD2. CDR1 and CDR2 (germline): MNHEY, SVGEGT. The CDR3 sequence is 16 residues long. V was clipped by 6 bases and J by 3 bases; unmatched bases: 8. The CDR3 DNA follows: TGTGCCAGCAGCGCGACGACTAGCGGATACACCGGGGAGCTGTTTTTT. This gives the protein CASSATTSGYTGELFF.

This clonotype appeared many times. The DNA of the CDR3 is TGTGCCAGCAGCAAAAGAACGAGGGCTTCACCCCTCCACTTT. This encodes CASSKRTRASPLHF. The gene calls are TRBV21-1 and TRBJ1-6. TRBV21-1 is classified as a pseudogene. The CDR3 extends over 14 amino acids.

This clonotype showed up many times. The gene calls are TRBV7-2 and TRBJ2-6; no definite D call. The CDR3 loop spans 15 amino acids. V dropped 1 base and J dropped 0 bases, with 4 bases sitting between them. Germline CDR1 is SGHTA and CDR2 is FQGNSA. CDR3 sequence (DNA): TGTGCCAGCAGCTTAGACAGCTCTGGGGCCAACGTCCTGACTTTC. It specifies CASSLDSSGANVLTF.

This clonotype came up many times. The V and J genes are TRBV6-5 and TRBJ1-1, with unresolved D. This CDR3 comprises 13 residues. Germline loops: CDR1 MNHEY, CDR2 SVGAGI. With 6 bases removed from V and 0 bases from J, the gap between germline ends came to 8 bases. The CDR3 loop is CASRRTVNTEAFF. CDR3 DNA: TGTGCCAGCAGGAGGACGGTGAACACTGAAGCTTTCTTT.

The chain is built from TRBV20-1 and TRBJ2-7; weak D call: TRBD1 (5 bases). CDR3 length equals 13 residues. V was pared by 3 bases and J by 0 bases, with 9 bases between. Germline CDR1 DFQATT, CDR2 SNEGSKA (reference sequence). The CDR3 loop is CSASKQGSYEQYF. The CDR3 DNA reads TGCAGTGCTAGCAAGCAGGGCTCCTACGAGCAGTACTTC.

This clonotype was counted ten times or more. The chain has TRBV30 and TRBJ1-1; perhaps TRBD1 as D (5 bases). The CDR3 loop spans 13 amino acids. Germline loops: CDR1 GTSNPN, CDR2 SVGIG (reference sequence). Trimming removed 1 base from V and 4 bases from J, with 10 bases in between. CDR3 in amino acids: CAWSGGDGTEAFF. The CDR3 region has the DNA TGTGCCTGGAGTGGAGGGGATGGCACTGAAGCTTTCTTT.

This clonotype came up a few times. The V call is TRBV25-1, the J call TRBJ2-5; 7 positions match TRBD1. After removal of 2 bases from V and 2 bases from J, the junction contained 5 bases not matched to a gene. This CDR3 has 15 residues. The V gene's germline CDR1 is MGHDK and CDR2 SYGVNS. The CDR3 nucleotides read TGTGCCAGCAGTGAACCCCGGACAGGACAAGAGACCCAGTACTTC. This encodes CASSEPRTGQETQYF. Complete variable domain (other parts from reference TRBV25-1 and TRBJ2-5): EADIYQTPRYLVIGTGKKITLECSQTMGHDKMYWYQQDPGMELHLIHYSYGVNSTEKGDLSSESTVSRIRTEHFPLTLESARPSHTSQYLCASSEPRTGQETQYFGPGTRLLVL.

This clonotype was counted at least ten times. The V call is TRBV2, the J call TRBJ2-2; TRBD2 agrees at 9 bases. CDR3 length: 16 residues. V shed 5 bases and J 1 base; nucleotides not matched to a gene: 5. Germline loops: CDR1 SNHLY, CDR2 FYNNEI. The CDR3 DNA follows: TGTGCCAGCAGTCTGCTAGCGGGGTTGAACACCGGGGAGCTGTTTTTT. This encodes CASSLLAGLNTGELFF.

The chain joins TRBV28 to TRBJ2-3, with D perhaps TRBD1 (5 bases). The V end lost 9 bases, the J end lost 2 bases, and 15 bases lay between the germline ends. Germline lookup yields CDR1 MDHEN and CDR2 SYDVKM. CDR3 length: 14 residues. The CDR3 sequence: CASTTIGDTDTQYF. In DNA, the CDR3 is TGTGCCAGTACTACAATAGGGGACACAGATACGCAGTATTTT.

This clonotype was found a few times. The CDR3 loop reads CSAQRPSGGAHEQFF. As DNA, the CDR3 is TGCAGTGCACAACGCCCTAGCGGGGGGGCCCATGAGCAGTTCTTC. This chain connects TRBV20-1 to TRBJ2-1; 12 nucleotides line up with TRBD2. Germline trimming cut 6 bases from V and 8 bases from J; bases unmatched to any gene: 11. The length of the CDR3 is 15 residues. Germline values: CDR1 DFQATT, CDR2 SNEGSKA (reference sequence).